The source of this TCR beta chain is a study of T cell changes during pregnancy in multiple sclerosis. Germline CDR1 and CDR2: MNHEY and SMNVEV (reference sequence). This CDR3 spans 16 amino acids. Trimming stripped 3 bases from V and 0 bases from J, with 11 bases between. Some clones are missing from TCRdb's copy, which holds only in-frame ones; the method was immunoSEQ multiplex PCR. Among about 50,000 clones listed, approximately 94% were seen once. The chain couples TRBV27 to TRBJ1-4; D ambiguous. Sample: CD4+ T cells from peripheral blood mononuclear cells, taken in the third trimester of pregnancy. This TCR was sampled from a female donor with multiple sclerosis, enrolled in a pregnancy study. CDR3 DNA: TGTGCCAGCAGTTTTAATTCCTCTGCAACTAATGAAAAACTGTTTTTT. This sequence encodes CASSFNSSATNEKLFF.